This T cell receptor (beta chain) was sequenced for a study of T cell clonality in common variable immunodeficiency. Study-wide results and caveats: Authors noted CVID clonality's cause needs subpopulation repertoire sequencing. CVID subjects had higher TCRbeta clonality than healthy controls, most marked in about a third.

TCRdb's copy holds only in-frame clones and misses some; the assay was immunoSEQ multiplex PCR. The specimen has about 35,000 clones, none found just once. Donors gave roughly 4.5 to 9 ml heparinized peripheral whole blood. CDR3 size: 14 residues. Germline loops: CDR1 SGHTA, CDR2 FQGNSA. The ends lost 6 bases at V and 7 bases at J; junction bases unmatched: 7. In this sample, this clone turned up many times. No antigen is known for it. The read gets to within 3 residues of the CDR3 end, and the germline J gene fills in the rest. Specimen: peripheral blood mononuclear cells. The TCR originated in a person aged 18 to 75 in good health. The chain carries TRBV7-2 and TRBJ1-5; TRBD1 matches at 9 bases. CDR3 residues: CASRRTGGEQPQHF. Incomplete CDR3 DNA: TGTGCCAGCAGACGTACAGGGGGCGAGCAGCCC.